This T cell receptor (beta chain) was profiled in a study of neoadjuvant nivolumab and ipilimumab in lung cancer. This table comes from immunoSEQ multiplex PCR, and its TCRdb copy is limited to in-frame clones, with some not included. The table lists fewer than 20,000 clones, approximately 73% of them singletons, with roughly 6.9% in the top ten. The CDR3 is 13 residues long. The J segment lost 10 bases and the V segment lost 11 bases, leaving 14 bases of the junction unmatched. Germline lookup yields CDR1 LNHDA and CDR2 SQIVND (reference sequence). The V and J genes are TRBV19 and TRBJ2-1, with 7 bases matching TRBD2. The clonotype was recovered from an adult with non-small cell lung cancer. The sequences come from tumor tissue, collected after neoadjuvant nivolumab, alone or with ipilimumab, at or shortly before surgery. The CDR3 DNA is TGTGCCTCCTCACCAAGGAGCGGGGTAGAGCAGTTCTTC. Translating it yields CASSPRSGVEQFF.